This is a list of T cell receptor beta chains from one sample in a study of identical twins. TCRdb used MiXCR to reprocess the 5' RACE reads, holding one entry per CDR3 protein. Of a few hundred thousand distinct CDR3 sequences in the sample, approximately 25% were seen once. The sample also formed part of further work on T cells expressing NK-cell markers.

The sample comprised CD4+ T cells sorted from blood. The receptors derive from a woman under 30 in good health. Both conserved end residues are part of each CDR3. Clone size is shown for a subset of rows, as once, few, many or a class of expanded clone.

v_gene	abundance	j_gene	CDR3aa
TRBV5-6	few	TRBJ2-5	CASSYRMGQETQYF
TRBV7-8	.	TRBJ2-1	CASTQERVPYNEQFF
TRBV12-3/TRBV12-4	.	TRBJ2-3	CASSSLVGLGGTDTQYF
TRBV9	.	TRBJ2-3	CASSVGLAGALTDTQYF
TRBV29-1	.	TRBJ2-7	CSVWATGTDQKYF
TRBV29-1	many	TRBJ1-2	CSVELGVANYGYTF
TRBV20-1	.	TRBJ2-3	CSAVPTGIGKDTQYF
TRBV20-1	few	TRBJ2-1	CSARDSRGGSETYNEQFF
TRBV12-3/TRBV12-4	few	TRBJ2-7	CASSGRVGGYVEQYF
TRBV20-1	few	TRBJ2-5	CSARDRGGGAASKTQYF
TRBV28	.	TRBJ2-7	CASNLIGTFSYEQYF
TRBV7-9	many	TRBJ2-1	CASTLTSGRFYNEQFF
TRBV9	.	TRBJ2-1	CASSVAGDQNEQFF
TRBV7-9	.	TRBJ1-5	CASSPMSPGQPQHF
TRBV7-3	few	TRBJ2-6	CASSLISGANVLTF
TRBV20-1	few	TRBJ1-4	CSAHRESNEKLFF
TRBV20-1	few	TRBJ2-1	CSASNGPGDEQFF
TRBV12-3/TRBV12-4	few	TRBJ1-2	CASSLTGGVYGYTF
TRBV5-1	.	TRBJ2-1	CASSFQNEQFF
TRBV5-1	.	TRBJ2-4	CASSTGQGGYIQYF
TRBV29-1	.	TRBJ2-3	CSASPGQGRHTQYF
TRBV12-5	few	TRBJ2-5	CASRTSGGQETQYF
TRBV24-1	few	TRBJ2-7	CATSPRDTDEQYF
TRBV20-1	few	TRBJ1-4	CSATYSGAEKLFF
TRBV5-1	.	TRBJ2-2	CASSPGLRTGELFF
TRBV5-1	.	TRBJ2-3	CASSLFRGGQTDTQYF
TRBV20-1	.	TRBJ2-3	CSAPSTSTDTQYF
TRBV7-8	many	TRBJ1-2	CASSLGRDLGGYTF
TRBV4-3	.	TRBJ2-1	CASSHSNLWSTSRGNEQFF
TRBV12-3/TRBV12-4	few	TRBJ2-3	CASSLRDRGSQRHTQYF
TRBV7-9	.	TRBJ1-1	CASSLTREVEAFF
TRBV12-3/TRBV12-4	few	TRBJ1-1	CASRKGVNRVTEAFF
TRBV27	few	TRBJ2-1	CASSGSTSYNEQFF
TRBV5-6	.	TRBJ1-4	CASHPGSIGNEKLFF
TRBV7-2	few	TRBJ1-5	CASSTWTGPNQPQHF
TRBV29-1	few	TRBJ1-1	CSVNRDRGTEAFF
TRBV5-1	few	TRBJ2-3	CASSEGVGGGDTQYF
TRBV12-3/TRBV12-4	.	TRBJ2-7	CASIRGSYEQYF
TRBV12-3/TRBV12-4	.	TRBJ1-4	CASSSRTAATNEKLFF
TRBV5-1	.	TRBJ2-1	CASSLVVAGAHEQFF
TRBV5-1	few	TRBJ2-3	CASSFQKGLAGGTDTQYF
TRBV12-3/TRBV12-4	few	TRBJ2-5	CASSSASGRQETQYF
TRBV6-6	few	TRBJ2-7	CASSYSWEQYF
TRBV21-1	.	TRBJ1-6	CASSKGDADNSPLHF
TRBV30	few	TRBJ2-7	CAWGPGARNEQYF
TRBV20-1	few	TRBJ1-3	CSARDLGQGRGNTIYF
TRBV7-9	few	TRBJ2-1	CASSLGAGAGGEQFF
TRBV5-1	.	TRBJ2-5	CASSVTGTPQETQYF
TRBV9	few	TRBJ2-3	CASSVGYTDTQYF
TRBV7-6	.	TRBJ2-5	CASSLQGPETQYF
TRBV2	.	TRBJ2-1	CASSEGLAGYNEQFF
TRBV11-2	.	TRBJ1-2	CASSPRGGADYGYTF
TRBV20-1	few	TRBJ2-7	CSARGQGKMNEQYF
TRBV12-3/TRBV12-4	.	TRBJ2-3	CASSPSGTRASTDTQYF
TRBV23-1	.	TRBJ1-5	CASSQSRTGGMDNQPQHF
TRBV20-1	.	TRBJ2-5	CSARSPGRLEETQYF
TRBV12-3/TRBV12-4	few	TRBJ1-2	CASSEKANYGYTF